This TCR beta chain was sequenced during a study of T cell responses to AZD1222 COVID-19 vaccine (dated by TCRdb to 2020 to 2023). Concerning the study at large: AZD1222 recipients given second doses at about 4 weeks or at about 12 weeks were pooled, since spike-specific TCR depth and breadth were not found to differ between the two schedules. TCR sequencing was performed for some 250 trial participants, of whom 200 to 220 were given two doses of AZD1222 and roughly 25 were given two doses of MenACWY control vaccine. Trial participants were enrolled by age into 18-55, 56-69 and 70-plus year subgroups, with about 150, 28 and 57 TCR-sequenced participants respectively.

On this clone itself: Its binding antigen is unknown. There are no base qualities to consult, and no much larger clone falls within one base.

General findings and caveats noted by the study authors: Spike-specific TCR breadth and depth rose significantly after two AZD1222 doses compared with day 0 and with MenACWY recipients. CD4 TCRs associated with the vaccine covered the entire spike protein, and the dominant responses were in regions 160-218 and 743-854. Conclusions about previously exposed vaccinees are limited, since just six AZD1222 recipients were seropositive for SARS-CoV-2 at baseline. Nearly half of unique spike-specific TCRs reportedly recognized epitopes outside regions mutated in the B.1.351 and B.1.1.7 variants. Participants were mostly white British, with more females than males. The authors suggested clonal diversity may have been underestimated. In the small 56-69-year group, the increase in depth fell short of significance, most likely because of low power. Because no day 14 peak-response samples were available, repertoires were characterized only after the peak T cell response.

The sample's time point label, decoded: baseline before first vaccination. Vaccinee samples were obtained from the UK trials COV001 and COV002, which included a single-blind randomized controlled phase 2/3 trial of AZD1222 (ChAdOx1 nCoV-19) in healthy adults. For TCRbeta chain sequencing, PBMC samples were collected from trial participants at day 0 and at day 28 after the second dose. CDR1 and CDR2, looked up from the germline V gene (reference sequence), are LNHDA and SQIVND. V lost 5 bases and J lost 2 bases; the stretch between them is 12 bases long. There are 14 amino acids in the CDR3, from cysteine to phenylalanine inclusive. Kept here is only the CDR3 DNA, which spans 42 bases and is read in frame from base 1. The CDR3 regions of human TCRbeta chains were analyzed by immunosequencing. As for how the authors treated the data: Repertoire TCRs were matched against a reference library of SARS-CoV-2-specific TCRs generated with the MIRA antigen-specificity platform. Breadth meant the fraction of unique TCRs that were SARS-CoV-2-associated, whereas depth meant the fraction of total T cells that were SARS-CoV-2-associated. Each spike-specific TCR was assigned to its reactive spike region and to a CD4 or CD8 class using the MIRA data. Log10-transformed breadth and depth values were compared by one-way ANOVA with Sidak's multiple comparisons tests. TCRdb holds this immuneACCESS table with in-frame rearrangements only. Some clones are missing; in checked studies, unresolved V genes explain under half, and the rest has no known cause. V and J calls and clone size are those listed in that table; D and trimming were worked out from the DNA. The sample table lists 150,000 or so clones, more than 85% of them with a count of one. The top ten constitute over 0.8% of the sample.

This chain is built from TRBV19 and TRBJ1-2, with a tentative D gene TRBD1 over 6 matching bases. The receptor was isolated from an adult in good health. The specimen comprised peripheral blood, sampled on day 0 of AZD1222 vaccination. The CDR3 protein is CASSHRDKNYGYTF. The base sequence is TGTGCCAGTAGTCACCGGGACAAGAACTATGGCTACACCTTC.